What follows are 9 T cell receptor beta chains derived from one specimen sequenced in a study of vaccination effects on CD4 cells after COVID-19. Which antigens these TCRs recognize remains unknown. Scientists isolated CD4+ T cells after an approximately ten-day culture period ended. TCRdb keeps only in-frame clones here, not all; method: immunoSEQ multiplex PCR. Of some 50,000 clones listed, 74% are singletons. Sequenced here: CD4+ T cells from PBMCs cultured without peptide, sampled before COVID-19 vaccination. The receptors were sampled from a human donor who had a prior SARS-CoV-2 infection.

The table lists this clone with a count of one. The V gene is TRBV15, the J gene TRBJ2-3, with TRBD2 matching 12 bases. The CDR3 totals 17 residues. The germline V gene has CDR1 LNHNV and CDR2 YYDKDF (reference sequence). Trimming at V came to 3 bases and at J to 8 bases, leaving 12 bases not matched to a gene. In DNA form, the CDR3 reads TGTGCCACCAGCAGGGGACTAGCGGGTGCCCTACAGGGTACGCAGTATTTT. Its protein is CATSRGLAGALQGTQYF.

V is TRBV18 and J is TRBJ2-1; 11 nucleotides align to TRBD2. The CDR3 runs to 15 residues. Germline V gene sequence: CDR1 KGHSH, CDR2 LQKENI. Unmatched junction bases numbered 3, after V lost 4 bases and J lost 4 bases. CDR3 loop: CASSQGLADYNEQFF. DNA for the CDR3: TGTGCCAGCTCACAGGGACTAGCGGATTACAATGAGCAGTTCTTC.

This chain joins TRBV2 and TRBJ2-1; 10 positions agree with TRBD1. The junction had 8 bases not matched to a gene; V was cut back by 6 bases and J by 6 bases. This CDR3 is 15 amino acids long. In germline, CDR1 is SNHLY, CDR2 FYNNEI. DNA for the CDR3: TGTGCCAGCAGGCCCGGGACAGGGGTTCCCAATGAGCAGTTCTTC. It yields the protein CASRPGTGVPNEQFF.

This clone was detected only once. This CDR3 is CASSFMGGNTEAFF. CDR3 in DNA: TGTGCCAGCAGCTTCATGGGGGGAAACACTGAAGCTTTCTTT. The chain uses TRBV7-9 and TRBJ1-1, with D perhaps matching TRBD1 (5 bases). Germline assignment: CDR1 SEHNR and CDR2 FQNEAQ (reference sequence). The germline V and J ends were trimmed by 3 bases and 2 bases, with 10 bases remaining between them. The CDR3 loop spans 14 amino acids.

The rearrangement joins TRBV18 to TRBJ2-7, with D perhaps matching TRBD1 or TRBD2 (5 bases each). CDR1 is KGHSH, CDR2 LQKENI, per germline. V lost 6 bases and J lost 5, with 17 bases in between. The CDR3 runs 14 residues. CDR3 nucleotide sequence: TGTGCCAGCTCCCCCGGACCAAGGGACGACGAGCAGTACTTC. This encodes CASSPGPRDDEQYF.

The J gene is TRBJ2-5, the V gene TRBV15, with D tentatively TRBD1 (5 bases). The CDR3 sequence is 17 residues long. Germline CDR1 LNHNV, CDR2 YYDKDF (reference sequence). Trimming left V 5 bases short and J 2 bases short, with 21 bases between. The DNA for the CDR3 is TGTGCCACCAGCGGGGCGCTGTATAACCGACCACAAGAGACCCAGTACTTC. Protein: CATSGALYNRPQETQYF.

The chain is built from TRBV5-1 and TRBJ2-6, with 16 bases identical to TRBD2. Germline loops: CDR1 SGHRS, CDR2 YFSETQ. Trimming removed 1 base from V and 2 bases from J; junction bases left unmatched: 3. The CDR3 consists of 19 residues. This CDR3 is CASSLWGLAGGAGANVLTF. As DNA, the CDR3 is TGCGCCAGCAGCTTGTGGGGACTAGCGGGGGGGGCTGGGGCCAACGTCCTGACTTTC.

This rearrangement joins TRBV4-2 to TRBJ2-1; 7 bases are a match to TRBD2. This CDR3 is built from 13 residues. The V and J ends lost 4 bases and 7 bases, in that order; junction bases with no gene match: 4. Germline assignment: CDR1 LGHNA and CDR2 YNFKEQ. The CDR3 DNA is TGTGCCAGCAGCCGGCGGGGGAATAATGAGCAGTTCTTC. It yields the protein CASSRRGNNEQFF.

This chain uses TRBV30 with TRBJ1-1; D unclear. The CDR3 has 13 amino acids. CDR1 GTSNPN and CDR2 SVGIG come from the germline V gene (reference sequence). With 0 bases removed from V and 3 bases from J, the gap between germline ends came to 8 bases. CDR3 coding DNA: TGTGCCTGGAGTGTACTGCGGTACACTGAAGCTTTCTTT. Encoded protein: CAWSVLRYTEAFF.